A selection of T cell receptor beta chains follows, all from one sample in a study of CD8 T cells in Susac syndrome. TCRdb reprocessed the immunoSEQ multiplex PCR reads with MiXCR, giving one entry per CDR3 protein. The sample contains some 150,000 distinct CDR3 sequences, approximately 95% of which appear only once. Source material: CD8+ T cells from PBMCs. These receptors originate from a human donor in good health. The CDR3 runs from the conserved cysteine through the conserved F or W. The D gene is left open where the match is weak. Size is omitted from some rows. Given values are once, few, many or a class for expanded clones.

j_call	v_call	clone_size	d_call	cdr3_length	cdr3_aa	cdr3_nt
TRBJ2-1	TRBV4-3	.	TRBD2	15	CASSQDVGTSLEQFF	TGCGCCAGCAGCCAAGACGTCGGGACTAGCCTTGAGCAGTTCTTC
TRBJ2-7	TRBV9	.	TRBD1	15	CASSVGDRVGYEQYF	TGTGCCAGCAGCGTAGGGGACAGGGTAGGTTACGAGCAGTACTTC
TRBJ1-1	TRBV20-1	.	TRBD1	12	CSADREGTEAFF	TGCAGTGCAGACAGGGAGGGGACTGAAGCTTTCTTT
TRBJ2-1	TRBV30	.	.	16	CAWSVLAESSYNEQFF	TGTGCCTGGAGTGTTTTGGCGGAAAGTTCCTACAATGAGCAGTTCTTC
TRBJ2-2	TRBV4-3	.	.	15	CASSQGGHGSGELFF	TGCGCCAGCAGCCAAGGGGGCCACGGCTCAGGGGAGCTGTTTTTT
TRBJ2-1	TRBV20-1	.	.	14	CSAREPGAGNEQFF	TGCAGTGCTAGAGAGCCGGGAGCCGGGAATGAGCAGTTCTTC
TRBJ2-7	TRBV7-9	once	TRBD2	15	CASSLASGLSYEQYF	TGTGCCAGCAGCTTGGCTAGCGGGCTCTCCTACGAGCAGTACTTC
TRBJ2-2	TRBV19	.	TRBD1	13	CASSRTGGRELFF	TGTGCCAGTAGTCGCACAGGGGGCAGGGAGCTGTTTTTT
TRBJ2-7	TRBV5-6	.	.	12	CASSWLMGEQYF	TGTGCCAGCAGCTGGCTAATGGGGGAGCAGTACTTC
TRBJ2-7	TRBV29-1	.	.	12	CSVVTPAYEQYF	TGCAGCGTTGTGACACCCGCCTACGAGCAGTACTTC
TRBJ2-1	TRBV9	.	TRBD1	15	CASSTGQGAINEQFF	TGTGCCAGCAGCACGGGACAGGGGGCGATCAATGAGCAGTTCTTC
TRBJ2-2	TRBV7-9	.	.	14	CASRTSQGAGELFF	TGTGCCAGCAGGACTTCTCAGGGCGCCGGGGAGCTGTTTTTT
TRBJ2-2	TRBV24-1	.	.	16	CATSDLVQANTGELFF	TGTGCCACCAGTGATTTGGTTCAAGCCAACACCGGGGAGCTGTTTTTT
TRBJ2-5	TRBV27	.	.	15	CASRHVPADRETQYF	TGTGCCAGCAGACACGTTCCCGCGGACAGAGAGACCCAGTACTTC
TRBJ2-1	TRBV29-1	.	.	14	CSVEGGEGLDEQFF	TGCAGCGTTGAGGGAGGAGAGGGTTTGGATGAGCAGTTCTTC
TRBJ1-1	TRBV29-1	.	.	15	CSVLARGRQNTEAFF	TGCAGCGTCCTGGCCCGGGGCCGACAGAACACTGAAGCTTTCTTT
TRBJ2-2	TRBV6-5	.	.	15	CASSYSLSGTGELFF	TGTGCCAGCAGTTATTCCTTGTCGGGCACCGGGGAGCTGTTTTTT
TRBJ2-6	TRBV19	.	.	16	CASSFGAGSGANVLTF	TGTGCCAGTAGTTTTGGAGCCGGCTCTGGGGCCAACGTCCTGACTTTC
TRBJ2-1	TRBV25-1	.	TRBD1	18	CASSEGGQGFGSYNEQFF	TGTGCCAGCAGTGAAGGAGGACAGGGTTTCGGCTCCTACAATGAGCAGTTCTTC
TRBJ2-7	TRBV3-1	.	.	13	CASRASVSYEQYF	TGTGCCAGCAGGGCTAGCGTCTCCTACGAGCAGTACTTC
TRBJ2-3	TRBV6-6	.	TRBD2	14	CAAGLAGQTDTQYF	TGTGCAGCCGGACTAGCGGGACAGACAGATACGCAGTATTTT
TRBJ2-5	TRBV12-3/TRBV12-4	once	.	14	CASSPQGSLETQYF	TGTGCCAGCAGTCCCCAGGGCAGCCTGGAGACCCAGTACTTC
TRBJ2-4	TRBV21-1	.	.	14	CASSKADLGNIQYF	TGTGCCAGCAGCAAAGCCGACTTGGGGAACATTCAGTACTTC
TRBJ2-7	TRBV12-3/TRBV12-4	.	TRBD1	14	CASRKTGRNYEQYF	TGTGCCAGCAGAAAGACAGGGCGGAACTACGAGCAGTACTTC
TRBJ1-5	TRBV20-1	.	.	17	CSARVLPNPTSNQPQHF	TGCAGTGCTAGAGTTTTACCGAACCCCACTAGCAATCAGCCCCAGCATTTT
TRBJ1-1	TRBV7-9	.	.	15	CASSLVVGGNTEAFF	TGTGCCAGCAGCTTAGTAGTGGGAGGTAACACTGAAGCTTTCTTT
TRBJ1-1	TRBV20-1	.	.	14	CSAPEGGGSTEAFF	TGCAGTGCTCCCGAGGGGGGGGGCTCCACTGAAGCTTTCTTT
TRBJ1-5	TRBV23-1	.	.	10	CASRTRPQHF	TGCGCCAGCAGAACTCGGCCCCAGCATTTT
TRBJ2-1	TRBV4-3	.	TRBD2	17	CASSQEYGRVSYNEQFF	TGCGCCAGCAGCCAAGAGTACGGGAGGGTCTCCTACAATGAGCAGTTCTTC
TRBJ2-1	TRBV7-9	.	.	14	CASSQNTGYNEQFF	TGTGCCAGCAGCCAGAATACGGGATACAATGAGCAGTTCTTC
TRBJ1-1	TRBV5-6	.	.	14	CASRDGAPVAEAFF	TGTGCCAGCAGAGACGGGGCCCCGGTAGCTGAAGCTTTCTTT
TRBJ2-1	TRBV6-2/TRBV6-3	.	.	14	CATERVSSYNEQFF	TGTGCCACCGAGAGGGTAAGCTCCTACAATGAGCAGTTCTTC
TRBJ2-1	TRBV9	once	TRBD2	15	CASSELAERYNEQFF	TGTGCCAGCAGCGAACTAGCGGAGCGTTACAATGAGCAGTTCTTC
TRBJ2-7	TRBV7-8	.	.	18	CASSRPQGTGTNHYEQYF	TGTGCCAGCTCCCGACCACAGGGAACCGGGACTAACCACTACGAGCAGTACTTC
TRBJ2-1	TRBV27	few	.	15	CASSLAGSSYNEQFF	TGTGCCAGTAGTTTGGCGGGGAGCTCCTACAATGAGCAGTTCTTC
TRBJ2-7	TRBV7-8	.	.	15	CASSLATRGADEQYF	TGTGCCAGCAGCTTAGCGACCAGGGGCGCGGACGAGCAGTACTTC
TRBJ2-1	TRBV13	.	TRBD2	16	CASSIRTSGNFDEQFF	TGTGCCAGCAGCATACGGACTAGCGGGAACTTCGATGAGCAGTTCTTC
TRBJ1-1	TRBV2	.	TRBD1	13	CASRGTGATEAFF	TGTGCCAGCAGGGGGACAGGGGCCACTGAAGCTTTCTTT
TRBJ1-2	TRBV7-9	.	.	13	CASSFSSNYGYTF	TGTGCCAGCAGCTTTTCCAGCAACTATGGCTACACCTTC
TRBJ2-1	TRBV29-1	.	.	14	CSVDSGLSYNEQFF	TGCAGCGTTGACTCGGGACTCTCCTACAATGAGCAGTTCTTC
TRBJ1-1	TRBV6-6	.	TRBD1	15	CASLPDRGPNTEAFF	TGTGCCAGCCTACCGGACAGGGGGCCGAACACTGAAGCTTTCTTT
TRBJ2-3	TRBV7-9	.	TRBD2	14	CASSLPRLADTQYF	TGTGCCAGCAGCTTACCAAGACTAGCCGATACGCAGTATTTT
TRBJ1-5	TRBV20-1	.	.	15	CSARPETVGNQPQHF	TGCAGTGCTAGACCTGAAACAGTCGGCAATCAGCCCCAGCATTTT
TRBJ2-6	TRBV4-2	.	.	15	CASSPREFGANVLTF	TGTGCCAGCAGCCCCCGAGAGTTCGGGGCCAACGTCCTGACTTTC
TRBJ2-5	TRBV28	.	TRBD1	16	CASSFGDRRMVETQYF	TGTGCCAGCAGTTTTGGGGACAGGAGGATGGTGGAGACCCAGTACTTC
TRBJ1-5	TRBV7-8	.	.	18	CASSFPSGGELSNQPQHF	TGTGCCAGCAGTTTTCCCTCCGGCGGGGAACTTAGCAATCAGCCCCAGCATTTT
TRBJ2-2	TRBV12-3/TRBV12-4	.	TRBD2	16	CASSRAGGPGTGELFF	TGTGCCAGCAGTCGAGCGGGAGGGCCGGGAACCGGGGAGCTGTTTTTT
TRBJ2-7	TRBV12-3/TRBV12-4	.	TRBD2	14	CASSPGTSGIEQYF	TGTGCCAGCAGTCCCGGGACTAGCGGGATCGAGCAGTACTTC